The 11 T cell receptor beta chains presented below share a single source sample, sequenced in a study of T-cell reconstitution after alpha-beta-depleted transplantation in children. It was with unique molecular identifiers that the TCRbeta library was prepared. TCRdb used MiXCR to reprocess the PCR reads, holding one entry per CDR3 protein. The sample holds some 550,000 distinct CDR3 sequences, about 23% seen once. The sequencing used PBMCs, mostly from graft donor cells, collected 360 days after TCRalphabeta/CD19-depleted stem cell transplant. Receptors originate from a boy less than two years old who had a stem cell transplant for acute myeloid leukemia, so the T cells may come from the graft donor.

The chain employs TRBV10-3 and TRBJ1-1, with a weak D call TRBD1 (5 bases). Germline-derived CDR1 and CDR2 are ENHRY and SYGVKD. CDR3 size: 13 residues. The germline V and J ends were trimmed by 6 bases and 1 base, with 9 bases remaining between them. The CDR3 loop reads CAIRGAQNTEAFF. The DNA of the CDR3 is TGTGCCATCAGAGGGGCCCAGAACACTGAAGCTTTCTTT.

The J gene is TRBJ2-3, the V gene TRBV9; D gene ambiguous. Trimming left V 0 bases short and J 0 bases short, with 8 bases between. The CDR3 is made up of 15 amino acids. Per germline, CDR1 SGDLS and CDR2 YYNGEE. CDR3 coding DNA: TGTGCCAGCAGCGTAGTTGGACGGAGCACAGATACGCAGTATTTT. Translating it yields CASSVVGRSTDTQYF.

The table lists this clonotype with many counts. This sequence joins TRBV5-5 and TRBJ2-3, with 10 bases that match TRBD2. V shed 0 bases and J 1 base; nucleotides not matched to a gene: 2. The CDR3 contains 16 residues. In germline, CDR1 is SGHKS, CDR2 YYEKEE (reference sequence). The CDR3 nucleotides are TGTGCCAGCAGCTTGGCCGGACTAGCGGGCACAGATACGCAGTATTTT. Its protein product is CASSLAGLAGTDTQYF.

This clonotype was detected a few times. V gene TRBV12-3 or TRBV12-4 combines with J gene TRBJ2-1, with TRBD2 as a possible D gene (7 bases). This CDR3 contains 15 residues. V gave up 1 base and J gave up 8 bases, with 15 bases separating them. CDR3 coding DNA: TGTGCCAGCAGTTTAGGGGGGGGGGCCCGGTATGAGCAGTTCTTC. It is translated as CASSLGGGARYEQFF.

This clonotype was seen ten or more times. The J gene is TRBJ2-1, the V gene TRBV3-1, with TRBD2 as a possible D gene (5 bases). The CDR3 is made up of 14 amino acids. CDR1 and CDR2 (germline): LGHDT, YNNKEL (reference sequence). Trimming removed 3 bases at V and 5 bases at J, with 11 bases between. CDR3 nucleotides: TGTGCCAGCAGCCACCTATATAGCGACAATGAGCAGTTCTTC. This translates into CASSHLYSDNEQFF.

This clonotype was seen many times. The chain uses TRBV15 and TRBJ1-6; D is undetermined. The CDR3 runs to 16 residues. V lost 0 bases to trimming and J lost 8 bases, with 14 bases between them. The germline V gene encodes CDR1 LNHNV and CDR2 YYDKDF (reference sequence). In nucleotides, the CDR3 is TGTGCCACCAGCAGAGATCCGGGCAGGTGGGATTCACCCCTCCACTTT. This gives the protein CATSRDPGRWDSPLHF.

This clonotype was counted ten times or more. The genes are TRBV2 and TRBJ2-4, with TRBD2 as a possible D gene (6 bases). CDR3 length: 15 residues. The V end lost 8 bases, the J end lost 0 bases, and 14 bases lay between the germline ends. The germline V gene has CDR1 SNHLY and CDR2 FYNNEI. In DNA form, the CDR3 reads TGTGCCAGCCGACCGGCGGGGAGAGCCAAAAACATTCAGTACTTC. Its protein is CASRPAGRAKNIQYF.

This clonotype was seen a handful of times. The genes are TRBV7-2 and TRBJ1-2; possibly TRBD1 for D (5 bases). In germline, CDR1 is SGHTA, CDR2 FQGNSA. With 1 base removed from V and 2 bases from J, the gap between germline ends came to 11 bases. The CDR3 loop spans 15 amino acids. Here the CDR3 reads CASSLGVRENYGYTF. For the CDR3, the DNA is TGTGCCAGCAGCTTAGGGGTCAGGGAGAACTATGGCTACACCTTC.

This clonotype was counted a few times. The chain is built from TRBV12-3 or TRBV12-4 and TRBJ1-5; D ambiguous. This CDR3 comprises 13 residues. Deletions cut 6 bases from V and 6 bases from J, with 12 bases between. The CDR3 protein is CASSLSGGQPQHF. The CDR3 bases are TGTGCCAGCAGCCTATCCGGAGGTCAGCCCCAGCATTTT.

This chain uses TRBV7-7 with TRBJ2-6; unclear D gene. The CDR3 contains 21 residues. CDR1 is SSHAT, CDR2 FNYEAQ, per germline (reference sequence). V was trimmed by 6 bases and J by 0 bases, leaving 27 bases between them. DNA for the CDR3: TGTGCCAGCAGGTCCTATTCCGGAACCGCGAAACCTTTCTCTGGGGCCAACGTCCTGACTTTC. Translated, it gives CASRSYSGTAKPFSGANVLTF.

This clonotype was counted ten times or more. The chain has TRBV12-3 or TRBV12-4 and TRBJ1-2; maybe TRBD1 (6 bases). This CDR3 has 16 residues. Trimming shortened V by 5 bases and J by 0 bases, and 16 bases separated the two germline ends. The DNA of the CDR3 is TGTGCCAGCAGTAACCTCGGCAGGGGAACTAACTATGGCTACACCTTC. Translating it yields CASSNLGRGTNYGYTF.